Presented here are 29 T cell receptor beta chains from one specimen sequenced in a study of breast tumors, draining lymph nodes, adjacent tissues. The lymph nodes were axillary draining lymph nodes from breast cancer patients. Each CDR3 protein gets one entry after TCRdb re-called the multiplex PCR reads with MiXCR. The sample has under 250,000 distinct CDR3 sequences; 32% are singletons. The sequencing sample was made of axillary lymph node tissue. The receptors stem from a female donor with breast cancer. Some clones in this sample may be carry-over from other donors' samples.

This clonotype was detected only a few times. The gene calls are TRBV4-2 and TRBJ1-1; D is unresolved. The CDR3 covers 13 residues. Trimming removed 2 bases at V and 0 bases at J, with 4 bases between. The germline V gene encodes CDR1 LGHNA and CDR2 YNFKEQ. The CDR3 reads CASSQRMNTEAFF. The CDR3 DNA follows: TGTGCCAGCAGCCAACGAATGAACACTGAAGCTTTCTTT.

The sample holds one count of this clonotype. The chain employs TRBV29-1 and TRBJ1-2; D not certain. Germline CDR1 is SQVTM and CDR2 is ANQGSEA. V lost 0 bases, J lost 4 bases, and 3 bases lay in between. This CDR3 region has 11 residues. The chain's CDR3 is CSVEDVYGYTF. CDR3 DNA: TGCAGCGTTGAAGATGTCTATGGCTACACCTTC.

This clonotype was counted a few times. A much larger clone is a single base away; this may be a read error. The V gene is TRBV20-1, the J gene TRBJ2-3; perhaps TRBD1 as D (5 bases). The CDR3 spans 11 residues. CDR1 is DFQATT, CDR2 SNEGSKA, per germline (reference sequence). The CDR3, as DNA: TGCAGTGCTATGGGGCGAGATACGCAGTCTTTT. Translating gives CSAMGRDTQSF.

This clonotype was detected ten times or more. The chain's CDR3 is CASSSIGTLDTQYF. The CDR3 region has the DNA TGCGCCAGCAGCTCCATAGGTACTTTAGATACGCAGTATTTT. The gene calls are TRBV5-1 and TRBJ2-3, with no clear D. Germline V gene sequence: CDR1 SGHRS, CDR2 YFSETQ. The CDR3 is 14 amino acids. V lost 3 bases and J 5 bases, leaving 13 bases between the germline ends.

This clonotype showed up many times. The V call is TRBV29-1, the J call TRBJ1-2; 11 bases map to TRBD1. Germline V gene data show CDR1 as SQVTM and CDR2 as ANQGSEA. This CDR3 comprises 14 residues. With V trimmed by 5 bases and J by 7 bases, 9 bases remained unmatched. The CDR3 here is CSVKTGTGGLGYTF. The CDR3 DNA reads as TGCAGCGTTAAAACCGGGACAGGGGGTCTTGGCTACACCTTC.

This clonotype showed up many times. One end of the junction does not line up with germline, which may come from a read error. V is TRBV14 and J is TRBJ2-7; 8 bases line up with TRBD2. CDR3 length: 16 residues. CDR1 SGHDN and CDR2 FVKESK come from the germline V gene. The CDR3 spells CASSQDPGLGSSEQYF. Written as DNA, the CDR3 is TGTGCCAGCAGCCAAGATCCGGGACTAGGTTCCTCCGAGCAGTACTTC.

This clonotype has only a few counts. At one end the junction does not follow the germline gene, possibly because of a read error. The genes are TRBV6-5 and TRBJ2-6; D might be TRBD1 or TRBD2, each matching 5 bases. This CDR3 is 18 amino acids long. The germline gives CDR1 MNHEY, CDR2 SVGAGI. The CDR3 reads CASSHSGAVLSGANVLTF. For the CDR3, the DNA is TGTGCCAGCAGTCACTCCGGGGCAGTCCTCTCTGGGGCCAACGTCCTGACTTTC.

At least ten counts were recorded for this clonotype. The chain's CDR3 is CSARGDVQTQYF. The CDR3 nucleotides are TGCAGTGCTAGGGGGGACGTACAGACCCAGTACTTC. This chain uses TRBV20-1 with TRBJ2-5; D could derive from TRBD1 or TRBD2 (5 bases each). Germline CDR1 DFQATT, CDR2 SNEGSKA (reference sequence). The V and J ends lost 3 bases and 6 bases respectively, with 11 bases between them. The length of the CDR3 is 12 residues.

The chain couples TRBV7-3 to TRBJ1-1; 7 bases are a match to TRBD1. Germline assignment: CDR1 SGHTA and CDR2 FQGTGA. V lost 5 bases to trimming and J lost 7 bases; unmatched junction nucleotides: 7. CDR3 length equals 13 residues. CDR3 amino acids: CASSRDRANEAFF. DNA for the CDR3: TGTGCCAGCAGCCGAGACAGGGCAAATGAAGCTTTCTTT.

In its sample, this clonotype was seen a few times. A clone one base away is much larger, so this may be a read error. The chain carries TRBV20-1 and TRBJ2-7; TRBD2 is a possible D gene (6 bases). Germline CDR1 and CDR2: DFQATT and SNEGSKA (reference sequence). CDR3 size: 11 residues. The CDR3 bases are TGCAGTGCTCAAGGCGGAGGAGGGCAGTCCTTC. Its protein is CSAQGGGGQSF.

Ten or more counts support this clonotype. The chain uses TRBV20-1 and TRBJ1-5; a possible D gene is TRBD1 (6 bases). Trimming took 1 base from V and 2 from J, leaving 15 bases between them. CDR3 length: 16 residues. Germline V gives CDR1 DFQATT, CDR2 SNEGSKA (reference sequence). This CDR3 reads CSARGLAGVGNQPQHF. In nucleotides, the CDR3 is TGCAGTGCTAGAGGGCTCGCAGGGGTTGGCAATCAGCCCCAGCATTTT.

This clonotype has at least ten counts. CDR3 region: CSVVGNNYEQYF. The CDR3 DNA reads as TGCAGCGTTGTTGGGAATAACTACGAGCAGTACTTC. This chain connects TRBV29-1 to TRBJ2-7; no clear D gene. V was shortened by 4 bases and J by 3 bases, with 10 bases between the two germline ends. The germline V gene has CDR1 SQVTM and CDR2 ANQGSEA. This CDR3 contains 12 residues.

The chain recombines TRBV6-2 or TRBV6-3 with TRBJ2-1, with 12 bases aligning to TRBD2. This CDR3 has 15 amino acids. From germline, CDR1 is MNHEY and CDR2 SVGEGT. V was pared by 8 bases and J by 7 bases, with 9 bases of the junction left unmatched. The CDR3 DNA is TGTGCCAGCTGCCTGACTAGCGGGAGTCGGAATGAGCAGTTCTTC. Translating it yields CASCLTSGSRNEQFF.

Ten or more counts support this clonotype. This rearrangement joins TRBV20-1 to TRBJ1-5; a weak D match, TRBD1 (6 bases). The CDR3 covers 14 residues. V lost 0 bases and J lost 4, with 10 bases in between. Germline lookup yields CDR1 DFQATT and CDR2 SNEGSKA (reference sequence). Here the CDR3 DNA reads TGCAGTGCTAGAGACCAGGGGTTGAATCAGCCCCAGCATTTT. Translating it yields CSARDQGLNQPQHF.

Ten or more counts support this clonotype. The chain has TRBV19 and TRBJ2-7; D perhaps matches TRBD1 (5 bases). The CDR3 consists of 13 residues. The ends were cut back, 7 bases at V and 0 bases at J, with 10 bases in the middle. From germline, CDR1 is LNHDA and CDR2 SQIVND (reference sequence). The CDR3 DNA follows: TGTGCCAGTAAGACAGAAGTCTCCTACGAGCAGTACTTC. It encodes CASKTEVSYEQYF.

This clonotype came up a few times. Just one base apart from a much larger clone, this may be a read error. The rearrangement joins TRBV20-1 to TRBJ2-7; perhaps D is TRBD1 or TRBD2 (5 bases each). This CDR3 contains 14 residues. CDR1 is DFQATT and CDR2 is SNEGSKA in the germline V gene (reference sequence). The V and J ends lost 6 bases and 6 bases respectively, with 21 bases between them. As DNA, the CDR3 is TGCAGTGCCAGCCCCGGGACGAAGAACTCCGAGCAGTACTTC. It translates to CSASPGTKNSEQYF.

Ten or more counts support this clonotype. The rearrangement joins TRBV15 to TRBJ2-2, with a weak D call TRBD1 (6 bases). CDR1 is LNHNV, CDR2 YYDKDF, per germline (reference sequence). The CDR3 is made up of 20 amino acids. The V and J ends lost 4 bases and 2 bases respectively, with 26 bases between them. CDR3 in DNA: TGTGCCACCAGCATCCACCCCAGACTAACAGACAGGACTAACACCGGGGAGCTGTTTTTT. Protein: CATSIHPRLTDRTNTGELFF.

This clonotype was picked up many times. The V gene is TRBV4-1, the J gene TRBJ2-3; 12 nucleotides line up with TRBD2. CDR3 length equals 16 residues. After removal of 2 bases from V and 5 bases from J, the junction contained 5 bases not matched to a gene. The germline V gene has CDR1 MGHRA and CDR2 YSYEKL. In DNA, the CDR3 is TGCGCCAGCAGCCAACTAGCGGGAGGGCCGCGAGATACGCAGTATTTT. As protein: CASSQLAGGPRDTQYF.

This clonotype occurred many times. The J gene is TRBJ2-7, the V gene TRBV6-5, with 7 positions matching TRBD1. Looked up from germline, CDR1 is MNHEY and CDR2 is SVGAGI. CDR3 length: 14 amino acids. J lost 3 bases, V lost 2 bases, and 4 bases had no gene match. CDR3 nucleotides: TGTGCCAGCAGTTACACCGGGGACAGCTACGAGCAGTACTTC. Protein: CASSYTGDSYEQYF.

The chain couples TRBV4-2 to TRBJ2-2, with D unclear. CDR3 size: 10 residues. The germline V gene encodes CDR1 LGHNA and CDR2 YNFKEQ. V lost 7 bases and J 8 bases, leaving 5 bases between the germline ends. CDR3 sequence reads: CASTPGELFF. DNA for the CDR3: TGTGCCAGCACCCCAGGGGAGCTGTTTTTT.

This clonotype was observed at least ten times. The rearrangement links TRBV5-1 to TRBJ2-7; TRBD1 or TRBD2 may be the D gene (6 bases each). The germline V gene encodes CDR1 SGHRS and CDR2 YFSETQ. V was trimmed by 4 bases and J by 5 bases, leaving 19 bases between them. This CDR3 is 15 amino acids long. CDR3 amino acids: CASSPMGGLPHEQYF. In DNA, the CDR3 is TGCGCCAGCAGCCCCATGGGGGGCCTTCCGCACGAGCAGTACTTC.

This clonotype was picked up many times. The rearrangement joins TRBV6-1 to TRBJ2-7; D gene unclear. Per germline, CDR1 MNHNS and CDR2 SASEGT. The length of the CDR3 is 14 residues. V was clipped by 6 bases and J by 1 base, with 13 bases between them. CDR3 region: CASRNRTGSYEQYF. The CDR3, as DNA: TGTGCCAGCAGGAATAGGACGGGTTCCTACGAGCAGTACTTC.

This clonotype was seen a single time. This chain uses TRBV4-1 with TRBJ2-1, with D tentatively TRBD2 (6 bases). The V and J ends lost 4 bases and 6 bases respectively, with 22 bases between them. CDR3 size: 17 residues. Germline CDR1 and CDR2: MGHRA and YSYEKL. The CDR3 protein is CASSRYSGKGFSNEQFF. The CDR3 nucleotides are TGCGCCAGCAGCCGATATAGCGGAAAGGGGTTCTCCAATGAGCAGTTCTTC.

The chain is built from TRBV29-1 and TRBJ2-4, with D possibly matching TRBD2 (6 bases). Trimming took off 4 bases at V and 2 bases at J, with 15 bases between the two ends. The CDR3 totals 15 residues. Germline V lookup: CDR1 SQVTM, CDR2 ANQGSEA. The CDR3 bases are TGCAGCGTTGGTCTCCGGGGGTGGTCCAAAAACATTCAGTACTTC. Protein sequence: CSVGLRGWSKNIQYF.

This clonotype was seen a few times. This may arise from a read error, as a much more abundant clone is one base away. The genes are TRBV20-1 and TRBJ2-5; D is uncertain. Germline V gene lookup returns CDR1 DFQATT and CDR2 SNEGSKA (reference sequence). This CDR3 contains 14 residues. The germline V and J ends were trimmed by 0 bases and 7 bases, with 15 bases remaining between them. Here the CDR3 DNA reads TGCAGTGCTAGAGATCTTTCGGGTCGGGCGACCCAGTACTTC. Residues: CSARDLSGRATQYF.

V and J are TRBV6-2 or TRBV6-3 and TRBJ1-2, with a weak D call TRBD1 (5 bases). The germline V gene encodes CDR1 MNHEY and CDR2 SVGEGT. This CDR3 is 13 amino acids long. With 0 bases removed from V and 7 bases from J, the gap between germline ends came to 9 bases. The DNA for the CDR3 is TGTGCCAGCAGTTACTCATCCAGGGCTGGCTACACCTTC. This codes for CASSYSSRAGYTF.

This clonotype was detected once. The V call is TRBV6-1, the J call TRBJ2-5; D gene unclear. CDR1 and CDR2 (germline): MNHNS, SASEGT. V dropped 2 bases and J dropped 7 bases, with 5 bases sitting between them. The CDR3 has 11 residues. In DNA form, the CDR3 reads TGTGCCAGCAGTGAACGAGGGACCCAGTACTTC. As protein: CASSERGTQYF.

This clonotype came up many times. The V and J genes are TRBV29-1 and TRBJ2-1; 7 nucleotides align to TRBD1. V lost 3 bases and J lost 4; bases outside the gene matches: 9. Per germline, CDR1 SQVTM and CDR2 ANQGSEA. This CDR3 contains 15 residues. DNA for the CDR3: TGCAGCGTTGAGATATGGGACAGCCGATACAATGAGCAGTTCTTC. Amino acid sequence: CSVEIWDSRYNEQFF.

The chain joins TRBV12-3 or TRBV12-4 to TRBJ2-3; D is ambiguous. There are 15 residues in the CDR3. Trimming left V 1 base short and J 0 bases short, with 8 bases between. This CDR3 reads CASSLVAVSTDTQYF. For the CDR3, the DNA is TGTGCCAGCAGTTTAGTCGCAGTTAGCACAGATACGCAGTATTTT.